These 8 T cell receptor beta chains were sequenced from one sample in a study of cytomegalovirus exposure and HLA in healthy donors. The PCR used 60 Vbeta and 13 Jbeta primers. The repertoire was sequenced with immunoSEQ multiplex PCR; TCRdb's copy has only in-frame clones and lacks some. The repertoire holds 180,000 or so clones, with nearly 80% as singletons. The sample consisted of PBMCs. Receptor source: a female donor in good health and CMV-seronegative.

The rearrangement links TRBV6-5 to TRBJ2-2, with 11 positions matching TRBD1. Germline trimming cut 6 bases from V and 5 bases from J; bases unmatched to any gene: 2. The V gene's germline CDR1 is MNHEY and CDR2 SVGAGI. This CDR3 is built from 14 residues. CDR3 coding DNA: TGTGCCAGCAGGGGGACAGGGGGGACCGGGGAGCTGTTTTTT. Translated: CASRGTGGTGELFF.

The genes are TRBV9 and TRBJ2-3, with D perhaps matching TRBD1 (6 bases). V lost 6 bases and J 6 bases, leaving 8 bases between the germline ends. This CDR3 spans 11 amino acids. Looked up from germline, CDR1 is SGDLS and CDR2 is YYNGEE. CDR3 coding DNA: TGTGCCAGCACCCAGGGGGATACGCAGTATTTT. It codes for CASTQGDTQYF.

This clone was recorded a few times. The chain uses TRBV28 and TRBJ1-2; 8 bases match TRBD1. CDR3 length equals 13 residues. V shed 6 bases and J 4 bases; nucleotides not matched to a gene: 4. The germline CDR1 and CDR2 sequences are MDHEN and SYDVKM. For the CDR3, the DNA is TGTGCCAGCAGCCGGACAGGGCCCTATGGCTACACCTTC. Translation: CASSRTGPYGYTF.

The CDR3 is CASQSRGTPRPGGEQFF. CDR3 bases: TGTGCCAGCCAAAGCCGCGGGACTCCCAGGCCAGGAGGTGAGCAGTTCTTC. The chain links TRBV2 to TRBJ2-1, with D possibly TRBD2 on 6 matching bases. There are 17 residues in the CDR3. The germline CDR1 and CDR2 sequences are SNHLY and FYNNEI. The germline V and J ends were trimmed by 8 bases and 9 bases, with 29 bases remaining between them.

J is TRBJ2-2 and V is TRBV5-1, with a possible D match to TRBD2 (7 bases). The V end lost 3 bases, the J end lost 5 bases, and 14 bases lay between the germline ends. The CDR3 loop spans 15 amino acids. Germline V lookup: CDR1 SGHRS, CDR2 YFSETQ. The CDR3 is CASSSVGGRTGELFF. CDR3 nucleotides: TGCGCCAGCAGCTCGGTGGGGGGGCGAACCGGGGAGCTGTTTTTT.

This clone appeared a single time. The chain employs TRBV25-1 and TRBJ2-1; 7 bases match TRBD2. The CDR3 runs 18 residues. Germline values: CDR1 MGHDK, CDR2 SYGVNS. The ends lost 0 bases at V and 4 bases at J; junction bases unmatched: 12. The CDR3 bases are TGTGCCAGCAGTGAATATCAACTCGGACTAGTGAGATACAATGAGCAGTTCTTC. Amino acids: CASSEYQLGLVRYNEQFF.

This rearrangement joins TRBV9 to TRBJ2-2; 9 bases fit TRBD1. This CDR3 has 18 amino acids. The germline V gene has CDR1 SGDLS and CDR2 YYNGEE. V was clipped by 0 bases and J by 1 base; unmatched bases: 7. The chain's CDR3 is CASSVADVGQGNTGELFF. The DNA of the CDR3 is TGTGCCAGCAGCGTAGCTGACGTGGGACAGGGGAACACCGGGGAGCTGTTTTTT.

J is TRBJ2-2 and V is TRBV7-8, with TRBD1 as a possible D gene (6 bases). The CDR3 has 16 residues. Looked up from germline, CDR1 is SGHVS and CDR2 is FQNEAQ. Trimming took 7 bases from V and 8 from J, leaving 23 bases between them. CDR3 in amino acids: CASNTRGTLTSGELFF. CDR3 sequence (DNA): TGTGCCAGCAACACGAGGGGGACACTAACTTCTGGGGAGCTGTTTTTT.